Shown below are 20 T cell receptor beta chains from a single sample sequenced in a study of blood T cell repertoires in COVID-19. Method: immunoSEQ multiplex PCR; TCRdb's copy keeps in-frame clones and lacks some. The sample has 200,000 to 250,000 clones; around 90% are singletons. The material sequenced was PBMCs or T cells enriched from blood (not recorded which). The receptors come from a woman in her thirties with acute COVID-19.

The chain uses TRBV5-1 and TRBJ2-2; D is perhaps TRBD2 (6 bases). The CDR3 sequence is 15 residues long. The germline V gene has CDR1 SGHRS and CDR2 YFSETQ. V was shortened by 3 bases and J by 2 bases, with 11 bases between the two germline ends. The CDR3: CASSSGVANTGELFF. The CDR3 DNA sequence: TGCGCCAGCAGCTCGGGGGTCGCAAACACCGGGGAGCTGTTTTTT.

The J gene is TRBJ1-6, the V gene TRBV3-1 (or the pseudogene TRBV3-2); no firm D call. CDR1 is LGHDT and CDR2 is YNNKEL in the germline V gene (reference sequence). The V end was cut by 0 bases, the J end by 7 bases, with 16 bases between. The CDR3 length is 17 residues. The CDR3 loop is CASSQEGDWALNSPLHF. In DNA form, the CDR3 reads TGTGCCAGCAGCCAAGAGGGAGACTGGGCCCTGAATTCACCCCTCCACTTT.

V gene TRBV5-1 combines with J gene TRBJ1-1, with D unresolved. Trimming removed 2 bases from V and 3 bases from J, with 17 bases in between. Per the germline V gene, CDR1 is SGHRS and CDR2 is YFSETQ. This CDR3 comprises 16 residues. The CDR3 DNA is TGCGCCAGCAGCTTATCCTCGGGATCGGGGTACACTGAAGCTTTCTTT. This sequence encodes CASSLSSGSGYTEAFF.

The chain carries TRBV2 and TRBJ2-2; TRBD2 is a possible D gene (5 bases). The CDR3 loop spans 14 amino acids. The ends were cut back, 8 bases at V and 0 bases at J, with 10 bases in the middle. Per germline, CDR1 SNHLY and CDR2 FYNNEI. This chain's CDR3 is CASVGSANTGELFF. For the CDR3, the DNA is TGTGCCAGCGTTGGGAGCGCGAACACCGGGGAGCTGTTTTTT.

The chain recombines TRBV18 with TRBJ1-4; no definite D call. The CDR3 length is 16 residues. V was pared by 1 base and J by 0 bases, with 9 bases between. CDR1 and CDR2 (germline): KGHSH, LQKENI. The CDR3 is CASSPLSAATNEKLFF. For the CDR3, the DNA is TGTGCCAGCTCACCACTCTCGGCGGCAACTAATGAAAAACTGTTTTTT.

The genes are TRBV6-5 and TRBJ2-3; D perhaps matches TRBD1 (6 bases). V was cut by 9 bases and J by 6 bases, with 19 bases left in between. CDR1 is MNHEY, CDR2 SVGAGI, per germline. CDR3 length equals 14 residues. CDR3 in DNA: TGTGCCAGTTCAGGGGCAGGTTTATTGGATACGCAGTATTTT. Amino acids: CASSGAGLLDTQYF.

The table lists this clone with a count of one. The chain joins TRBV5-5 to TRBJ2-7; a possible D gene is TRBD2 (6 bases). The CDR3 runs 13 residues. Trimming stripped 0 bases from V and 2 bases from J, with 6 bases between. Germline values: CDR1 SGHKS, CDR2 YYEKEE (reference sequence). CDR3 residues: CASSLGGTYEQYF. The CDR3 coding sequence is TGTGCCAGCAGCTTGGGCGGGACCTACGAGCAGTACTTC. The full variable domain, completed using reference TRBV5-5 and TRBJ2-7, is DAGVTQSPTHLIKTRGQQVTLRCSPISGHKSVSWYQQVLGQGPQFIFQYYEKEERGRGNFPDRFSARQFPNYSSELNVNALLLGDSALYLCASSLGGTYEQYFGPGTRLTVT.

The V and J genes are TRBV4-3 and TRBJ2-1, with TRBD2 matching over 8 bases. CDR3 length: 16 residues. J lost 7 bases, V lost 0 bases, and 8 bases had no gene match. Germline CDR1 reads LGHNA; CDR2 reads YSLEER. The CDR3 loop is CASSQEVAGLFNEQFF. The CDR3 bases are TGCGCCAGCAGCCAAGAAGTAGCGGGATTATTTAATGAGCAGTTCTTC.

The chain is built from TRBV3-1 (or the pseudogene TRBV3-2) and TRBJ1-2; 7 bases fit TRBD1. CDR3 size: 15 residues. With V trimmed by 6 bases and J by 2 bases, 9 bases remained unmatched. Germline V gene lookup returns CDR1 LGHDT and CDR2 YNNKEL (reference sequence). The CDR3 region is CASRPTGLRNYGYTF. The CDR3 DNA follows: TGTGCCAGCAGACCGACAGGGCTTAGGAACTATGGCTACACCTTC.

The chain uses TRBV7-2 and TRBJ2-7, with D tentatively TRBD2 (6 bases). Germline V gene lookup returns CDR1 SGHTA and CDR2 FQGNSA. Trimming left V 4 bases short and J 3 bases short, with 10 bases between. The CDR3 contains 13 residues. CDR3: CASSWGLGYEQYF. The CDR3 nucleotides read TGTGCCAGCAGCTGGGGACTGGGCTACGAGCAGTACTTC.

V gene TRBV5-6 combines with J gene TRBJ1-2; 7 positions agree with TRBD1. This CDR3 comprises 17 residues. Germline V gene sequence: CDR1 SGHDT, CDR2 YYEEEE. With 0 bases clipped from V and 1 base from J, the junction kept 9 bases outside the gene matches. The DNA of the CDR3 is TGTGCCAGCAGCTTGGTGGTGTGGGACAGCGGTAACTATGGCTACACCTTC. As protein: CASSLVVWDSGNYGYTF.

The chain recombines TRBV27 with TRBJ2-2; D unclear. There are 15 residues in the CDR3. V lost 5 bases and J 2 bases, leaving 12 bases between the germline ends. Germline CDR1 is MNHEY and CDR2 is SMNVEV (reference sequence). This CDR3 reads CASSLDLLNTGELFF. Here the CDR3 DNA reads TGTGCCAGCAGTCTAGACCTTTTAAACACCGGGGAGCTGTTTTTT.

J is TRBJ1-2 and V is TRBV10-3, with D unclear. Germline CDR1 reads ENHRY; CDR2 reads SYGVKD. CDR3 length equals 13 residues. With 0 bases removed from V and 4 bases from J, the gap between germline ends came to 6 bases. The CDR3 loop is CAISESRVYGYTF. The CDR3 DNA reads TGTGCCATCAGTGAGTCGCGGGTCTATGGCTACACCTTC.

The CDR3 sequence: CASSRTESYEQYF. The CDR3 DNA follows: TGCGCCAGCAGTCGGACAGAATCCTACGAGCAGTACTTC. The V and J genes are TRBV4-1 and TRBJ2-7, with D possibly TRBD1 on 6 matching bases. Germline V lookup: CDR1 MGHRA, CDR2 YSYEKL. This CDR3 spans 13 amino acids. V lost 6 bases and J lost 1, with 10 bases in between.

The V call is TRBV27, the J call TRBJ1-5; TRBD1 matches at 9 bases. The CDR3 sequence is 14 residues long. CDR1 and CDR2 from the germline V gene are MNHEY and SMNVEV (reference sequence). Trimming at V came to 5 bases and at J to 6 bases, leaving 5 bases not matched to a gene. The chain's CDR3 is CASSRTGAAQPQHF. CDR3 nucleotide sequence: TGTGCCAGCAGTAGGACAGGGGCAGCTCAGCCCCAGCATTTT.

In its sample, this clone was seen a few times. The genes are TRBV15 and TRBJ1-6, with TRBD1 as a possible D gene (6 bases). Trimming left V 9 bases short and J 11 bases short, with 23 bases between. Germline V lookup: CDR1 LNHNV, CDR2 YYDKDF (reference sequence). The CDR3 is made up of 15 amino acids. CDR3 in amino acids: CATTTRGNRVTPLHF. DNA of the CDR3: TGTGCCACTACTACGCGCGGAAACAGGGTTACACCCCTCCACTTT.

The rearrangement uses TRBV7-8 and TRBJ2-1, with 8 bases matching TRBD2. V lost 5 bases, J lost 0 bases, and 9 bases stayed unmatched. This CDR3 region has 17 residues. Germline CDR1 and CDR2: SGHVS and FQNEAQ. The CDR3 sequence: CASSMSLAGSSYNEQFF. The CDR3 bases are TGTGCCAGCAGCATGTCCTTAGCGGGAAGCTCCTACAATGAGCAGTTCTTC. Combining the CDR3 with reference TRBV7-8 and TRBJ2-1 gives the whole variable domain GAGVSQSPRYKVAKRGQDVALRCDPISGHVSLFWYQQALGQGPEFLTYFQNEAQLDKSGLPSDRFFAERPEGSVSTLKIQRTQQEDSAVYLCASSMSLAGSSYNEQFFGPGTRLTVL.

This clone was counted a single time. The gene calls are TRBV6-5 and TRBJ1-6, with unresolved D. Germline loops: CDR1 MNHEY, CDR2 SVGAGI. The CDR3 sequence is 14 residues long. V dropped 3 bases and J dropped 6 bases, with 9 bases sitting between them. The DNA for the CDR3 is TGTGCCAGCAGTTATGGAGGCAGTAATTCACCCCTCCACTTT. This sequence encodes CASSYGGSNSPLHF.

For this clone: The sample carries other DNA sequences with the same CDR3. The rearrangement joins TRBV28 to TRBJ2-7; D ambiguous. From germline, CDR1 is MDHEN and CDR2 SYDVKM. The CDR3 contains 11 residues. Trimming cost V 4 bases and J 10 bases, with 11 bases left between them. Here the CDR3 DNA reads TGTGCCAGCAGTTCCCTTCTAGGACAGTACTTC. It yields the protein CASSSLLGQYF.

The chain has TRBV5-5 and TRBJ2-7, with D perhaps matching TRBD2 (6 bases). The ends were cut back, 0 bases at V and 2 bases at J, with 12 bases in the middle. Germline V lookup: CDR1 SGHKS, CDR2 YYEKEE (reference sequence). The CDR3 runs 15 residues. CDR3 bases: TGTGCCAGCAGCTTGGTGGGCGGGAACCCCTACGAGCAGTACTTC. Its translation: CASSLVGGNPYEQYF. The full variable domain, rest sourced from reference TRBV5-5 and TRBJ2-7, is DAGVTQSPTHLIKTRGQQVTLRCSPISGHKSVSWYQQVLGQGPQFIFQYYEKEERGRGNFPDRFSARQFPNYSSELNVNALLLGDSALYLCASSLVGGNPYEQYFGPGTRLTVT.